The 14 T cell receptor beta chains in this list originate from one sample, sequenced in a study of Graves' ophthalmopathy and Graves' hyperthyroidism. Using RNA transcripts, the TCR beta CDR3 regions were amplified. After a first-round RT-PCR with HTBI primers, a second-round multiplex PCR was run. In TCRdb, the multiplex PCR reads were re-called with MiXCR into one record per CDR3 protein. The sample has hundreds of thousands of distinct CDR3 sequences; about 20% are singletons. The sample was peripheral blood. The receptors were gathered from a woman between 18 and 30 years old with stable Graves' hyperthyroidism. Some clones in this sample may be carry-over from other donors' samples.

Comment on this clonotype: A much larger clone lies one base from this, so it may be a read error. The chain has TRBV9 and TRBJ2-2; maybe TRBD1 (7 bases). Germline loops: CDR1 SGDLS, CDR2 YYNGEE. CDR3 size: 14 residues. The CDR3 here is CASQGGANTGGLFF. CDR3 DNA: TGTGCCTCTCAAGGGGGCGCGAACACCGGGGGGCTGTTTTTT.

This clonotype was detected only a few times. The chain carries TRBV3-1 and TRBJ1-2; D gene unclear. The germline V gene has CDR1 LGHDT and CDR2 YNNKEL (reference sequence). The CDR3 totals 13 residues. Trimming removed 3 bases at V and 1 base at J, with 6 bases between. The CDR3 bases are TGTGCCAGCAGCCACGGGGATAACTATGGCTACACCTTC. This codes for CASSHGDNYGYTF.

At least ten counts were recorded for this clonotype. This chain links TRBV7-3 with TRBJ1-2, with 7 bases identical to TRBD1. V was clipped by 4 bases and J by 6 bases; unmatched bases: 8. CDR3 size: 14 residues. Germline V gene sequence: CDR1 SGHTA, CDR2 FQGTGA. CDR3 region: CASSWGQYSNGYTF. The DNA of the CDR3 is TGTGCCAGCAGCTGGGGACAGTATTCGAATGGCTACACCTTC.

This clonotype was seen only a few times. The chain carries TRBV30 and TRBJ2-7; 8 bases agree with TRBD1. Germline trimming cut 8 bases from V and 3 bases from J; bases unmatched to any gene: 9. Germline CDR1 and CDR2: GTSNPN and SVGIG (reference sequence). CDR3 length equals 13 residues. The CDR3 loop is CAPAGRGHYEQYF. The CDR3, as DNA: TGTGCCCCCGCGGGCAGGGGGCACTACGAGCAGTACTTC.

There are a few counts of this clonotype. The chain links TRBV7-3 to TRBJ1-1; no firm D call. CDR3 length equals 14 residues. V was trimmed by 0 bases and J by 5 bases, leaving 10 bases between them. In germline, CDR1 is SGHTA, CDR2 FQGTGA. The CDR3, as DNA: TGTGCCAGCAGCTTAACGCCTGTGGGGACTGAAGCTTTCTTT. Translating gives CASSLTPVGTEAFF. Based on the CDR3 plus reference TRBV7-3 and TRBJ1-1, the full variable domain is GAGVSQTPSNKVTEKGKYVELRCDPISGHTALYWYRQSLGQGPEFLIYFQGTGAADDSGLPNDRFFAVRPEGSVSTLKIQRTERGDSAVYLCASSLTPVGTEAFFGQGTRLTVV.

J is TRBJ2-5 and V is TRBV7-9; 7 bases are a match to TRBD2. The V and J ends lost 1 base and 4 bases, in that order; junction bases with no gene match: 6. CDR1 SEHNR and CDR2 FQNEAQ come from the germline V gene (reference sequence). This CDR3 contains 15 residues. CDR3 in DNA: TGTGCCAGCAGCTTAGGTGGGAGGGCCCCAGAGACCCAGTACTTC. Translating gives CASSLGGRAPETQYF.

This clonotype occurred many times. The chain links TRBV30 to TRBJ1-1; TRBD1 is a possible D gene (6 bases). Germline CDR1 reads GTSNPN; CDR2 reads SVGIG (reference sequence). CDR3 length: 14 amino acids. V was pared by 3 bases and J by 4 bases, with 15 bases between. In DNA, the CDR3 is TGTGCCTGGAGAGGGGGGGCCAGGTCCACTGAAGCTTTCTTT. It yields the protein CAWRGGARSTEAFF.

This clonotype has ten or more counts. The V gene is TRBV20-1, the J gene TRBJ2-7, with D possibly being TRBD1 or TRBD2 (5 bases each). Germline CDR1 and CDR2: DFQATT and SNEGSKA (reference sequence). This CDR3 spans 14 amino acids. V dropped 1 base and J dropped 2 bases, with 12 bases sitting between them. The CDR3 spells CSARGGMRAYEQYF. The CDR3 nucleotides are TGCAGTGCTAGAGGGGGGATGAGGGCCTACGAGCAGTACTTC.

This clonotype was counted only a few times. The rearrangement links TRBV12-3 or TRBV12-4 to TRBJ2-4; D is unresolved. V lost 8 bases and J lost 2, with 16 bases in between. This CDR3 contains 15 residues. The CDR3 nucleotides read TGTGCCAGCGGGCTTTGGGGTTATACCAAAAACATTCAGTACTTC. The encoded protein is CASGLWGYTKNIQYF.

This clonotype was counted a few times. With a much larger clone just one base away, this may be a read error. The chain combines TRBV4-1 with TRBJ2-7, with D possibly matching TRBD2 (6 bases). The CDR3 runs 15 residues. Germline lookup yields CDR1 MGHRA and CDR2 YSYEKL. Trimming left V 4 bases short and J 3 bases short, with 16 bases between. Written as DNA, the CDR3 is TGCGCCAGCAGCCCGATCGGGGACTGCTACTACGAGCAGTACTTC. Translation gives CASSPIGDCYYEQYF.

This rearrangement joins TRBV28 to TRBJ2-5; 12 bases fit TRBD2. This CDR3 comprises 18 residues. Germline loops: CDR1 MDHEN, CDR2 SYDVKM. The J segment lost 4 bases and the V segment lost 2 bases, leaving 11 bases of the junction unmatched. The CDR3 sequence: CASSLIPPTSGRRETQYF. CDR3 bases: TGTGCCAGCAGTTTAATCCCCCCGACTAGCGGGAGACGAGAGACCCAGTACTTC.

This clonotype has a count of ten or more. The gene calls are TRBV7-9 and TRBJ1-1, with TRBD1 matching 7 bases. The V segment lost 8 bases and the J segment 7 bases; nucleotides outside the gene matches: 10. CDR1 and CDR2 (germline): SEHNR, FQNEAQ (reference sequence). The CDR3 runs to 13 residues. CDR3 protein: CASEYGTVGEAFF. CDR3 coding DNA: TGTGCCAGCGAATACGGGACAGTGGGTGAAGCTTTCTTT.

This clonotype was seen more than once but under ten times. CDR3 bases: TGTGCCAGCAGCCCGGGACAGGAACCTCAGCCCCAGCATTTT. Encoded protein: CASSPGQEPQPQHF. The J gene is TRBJ1-5, the V gene TRBV6-1, with 8 nucleotides matching TRBD1. The CDR3 is made up of 14 amino acids. Germline CDR1 is MNHNS and CDR2 is SASEGT. V lost 6 bases to trimming and J lost 6 bases; unmatched junction nucleotides: 7.

This clonotype occurred a few times. The V and J genes are TRBV5-5 and TRBJ1-5, with D uncertain. The V end was cut by 0 bases, the J end by 3 bases, with 7 bases between. The CDR3 spans 14 residues. Germline lookup yields CDR1 SGHKS and CDR2 YYEKEE (reference sequence). CDR3 DNA sequence: TGTGCCAGCAGCTTGGTAGCGACCAATCAGCCCCAGCATTTT. Its protein is CASSLVATNQPQHF.